A single sample is the source of the 2 T cell receptor beta chains below, sequenced in a study of human T cells and chemical hapten exposure (dated by TCRdb to about 2021). This sample's time point label indicates: patch test 3, about 24 weeks after DPC sensitization. The sample's treatment or condition label, in plain terms: therapeutic diphenylcyclopropenone sensitization with weekly scalp DPC. The protocol used for the library was RACE. The sequencer listed for this sample is NextSeq 500. The public reads were reanalyzed by TCRdb: fastp trimming at Q25, MiXCR alignment, in-frame beta chains only. Rows with one shared CDR3 protein collapse into an entry with the most common genes and DNA. The sample table shows about 160,000 distinct CDR3 sequences, and around a quarter are seen once. The ten largest account for roughly 2.2% of the sample. The sequenced sample was whole blood, obtained in connection with sensitization to the hapten diphenylcyclopropenone (DPC). Receptors originate from a woman under 30 with alopecia areata. Some clones in this sample may be carry-over from other donors' samples.

The CDR3 reads CASSQDVPGARDTQYF. DNA for the CDR3: TGTGCCAGCAGCCAAGATGTCCCCGGGGCCAGAGATACGCAGTATTTT. The J gene is TRBJ2-3, the V gene TRBV4-2; either TRBD1 or TRBD2 may supply D (5 bases each). From germline, CDR1 is LGHNA and CDR2 YNFKEQ. The V and J ends lost 0 bases and 5 bases respectively, with 15 bases between them. This CDR3 spans 16 amino acids.

To note about this clonotype: It is unclear where the CDR3 begins or ends on the DNA, so no DNA is shown, and the CDR3 is as TCRdb lists it. V usage is TRBV5-1 and J usage is TRBJ1-2; TRBD1 reflects the table's D call only, with no check against the DNA. A total of 15 residues make up the CDR3, ends included. Looked up from germline, CDR1 is SGHRS and CDR2 is YFSETQ. CDR3 region: CASSFGPGQNYGYTF.